This TCR beta chain was documented in a study of identical twins. Broader study findings: Conclusions leaned on cross-sectional statistical analysis and did not track the same donors over time.

MiXCR was run by TCRdb on the 5' RACE reads, yielding one entry per CDR3 protein. The repertoire holds around 550,000 distinct CDR3 sequences, with 13% to 15% as singletons. The CDR3 is 14 residues long. Deletions cut 10 bases from V and 5 bases from J, with 20 bases between. At least ten counts were recorded for this clonotype. What it binds is not known. These same data were also listed under a study on yellow fever vaccine responses in identical twins.

The sequence came from a woman younger than 35 in good health. This chain connects TRBV12-3 or TRBV12-4 to TRBJ1-2, with a tentative D call TRBD1 (6 bases). Sequencing was performed on CD4+ T cells sorted from blood. CDR3 DNA sequence: TGTGCCACCGCCGTAGGGGGAGGTCGGTATGGCTACACCTTC. Protein sequence: CATAVGGGRYGYTF.